This TCR beta chain was obtained from a study of identifying expanded T cells in peripheral blood. Findings and caveats of the study: Two-week clone count variance significantly increased as total template count grew.

Germline trimming cut 10 bases from V and 4 bases from J; bases unmatched to any gene: 18. Looked up from germline, CDR1 is MDHEN and CDR2 is SYDVKM. CDR3 length: 16 residues. The method was immunoSEQ multiplex PCR; TCRdb's version includes in-frame clones alone and lacks a portion of them. The table shows around 100,000 clones, with about 91% occurring only once. Of note for this clone: Its matching antigen is unknown.

The sequenced material came from blood. The clonotype was recovered from a person between 18 and 75 years old in good health. The chain links TRBV28 to TRBJ1-1, with 7 bases aligning to TRBD1. The DNA of the CDR3 is TGTGCCACCATGATCTGGACAGGACTTAAGGGCACTGAAGCTTTCTTT. Its translation: CATMIWTGLKGTEAFF.